This T cell receptor beta chain was identified in a study of cytomegalovirus exposure and HLA in healthy donors. General study results and limits: In a later analysis, TCR beta V- and J-gene trimming was associated with a missense DCLRE1C variant. For cytomegalovirus status, the classifier reportedly gave diagnoses with high specificity and sensitivity. Most TCR sequences were seen very rarely across donors, but some public TCRs occurred in many.

As regards this clone: Its antigen is as yet unknown.

A multiplex PCR was run with 60 Vbeta primers and 13 Jbeta primers. Produced via immunoSEQ multiplex PCR; TCRdb's table is partial and in-frame only. The sample includes about 140,000 clones, around 77% of them seen just once. The CDR3 is 13 amino acids. Germline V gene lookup returns CDR1 LNHDA and CDR2 SQIVND (reference sequence). V lost 6 bases to trimming and J lost 6 bases; unmatched junction nucleotides: 5. Sequencing input: PBMCs. The V call is TRBV19, the J call TRBJ2-7, with 10 bases lining up with TRBD1. The sequence derives from a man aged 25-45 years in good health and CMV-seronegative. For the CDR3, the DNA is TGTGCCAGTAGGCGACAGGGGGCGTTCGAGCAGTACTTC. Its protein product is CASRRQGAFEQYF.